This T cell receptor beta chain was sequenced in a study of cytomegalovirus exposure and HLA in healthy donors. Study overall: A data release that came early held approximately 92 million unique TCRs from HLA-typed donors.

Use of 60 Vbeta and 13 Jbeta primers characterized the PCR. Clones were read by immunoSEQ multiplex PCR, and TCRdb kept only the in-frame ones, dropping some. The top ten clones hold 0.2% to 0.3% of a sample with approximately 180,000 clones, about 90% of them seen once. Findings and caveats of the study: A missense variant in DCLRE1C was later tied to TCR beta V- and J-gene trimming.

Notes on this clone: Its antigen is not identified.

The germline V gene encodes CDR1 SGHRS and CDR2 YFSETQ. Trimming left V 1 base short and J 4 bases short, with 12 bases between. This CDR3 is 15 amino acids long. The chain recombines TRBV5-1 with TRBJ2-1; the D gene is possibly TRBD2 (7 bases). The TCR sequence derives from a girl less than two years old in good health and CMV-seronegative. The sequenced sample was PBMCs. The CDR3 bases are TGCGCCAGCAGCTTGCGGGGGGCGATTTACAATGAGCAGTTCTTC. Translation gives CASSLRGAIYNEQFF.